This T cell receptor (beta chain) comes out of a study of lymphopenia after photon versus proton radiotherapy. Per the germline V gene, CDR1 is MNHEY and CDR2 is SMNVEV (reference sequence). After removal of 0 bases from V and 4 bases from J, the junction contained 13 bases not matched to a gene. The CDR3 contains 18 residues. Some clones are missing from TCRdb's copy, which holds only in-frame ones; the method was immunoSEQ multiplex PCR. This table has about 40,000 clones, about 86% appearing once. In regard to this clone: Its antigen remains unknown.

Study outcomes and limitations: Under photons, naive T cells and diversity fell while effector/memory populations rose. Authors raise, but do not show, better survival with proton therapy. In patients who died, overall survival fell as post-nadir TCR diversity dropped more. After the lymphocyte nadir, photon-treated repertoires showed oligoclonal expansion, especially of CD8+ Temra cells.

The TCR originated in a woman in her 70s with pancreatic cancer. Some clones in this sample may be carry-over from other donors' samples. The specimen comprised peripheral blood, sampled from a patient treated with proton-based radiotherapy. V gene TRBV27 combines with J gene TRBJ2-7; 9 positions match TRBD2. In nucleotides, the CDR3 is TGTGCCAGCAGTTTATCGGGTTTCCCGACTAGCGGAACGTACGAGCAGTACTTC. Translating it yields CASSLSGFPTSGTYEQYF.